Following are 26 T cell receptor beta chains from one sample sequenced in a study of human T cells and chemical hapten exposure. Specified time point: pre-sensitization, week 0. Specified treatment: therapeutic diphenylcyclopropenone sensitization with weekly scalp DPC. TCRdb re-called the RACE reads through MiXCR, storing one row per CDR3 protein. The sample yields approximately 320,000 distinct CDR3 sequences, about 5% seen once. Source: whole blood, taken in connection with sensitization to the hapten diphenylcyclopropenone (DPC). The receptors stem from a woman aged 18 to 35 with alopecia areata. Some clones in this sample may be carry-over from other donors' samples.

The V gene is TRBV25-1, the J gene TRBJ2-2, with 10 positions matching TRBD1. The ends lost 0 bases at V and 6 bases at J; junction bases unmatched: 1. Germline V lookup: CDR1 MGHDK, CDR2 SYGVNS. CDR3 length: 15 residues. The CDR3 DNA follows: TGTGCCAGCAGTGAATATGGACAGGGGGCCGGGGAGCTGTTTTTT. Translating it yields CASSEYGQGAGELFF.

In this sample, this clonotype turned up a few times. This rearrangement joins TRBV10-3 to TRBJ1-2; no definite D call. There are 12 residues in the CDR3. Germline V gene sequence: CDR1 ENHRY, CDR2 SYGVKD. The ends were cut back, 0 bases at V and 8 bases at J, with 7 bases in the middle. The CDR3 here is CAISESLGGYTF. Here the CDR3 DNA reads TGTGCCATCAGTGAGTCTTTAGGGGGCTACACCTTC.

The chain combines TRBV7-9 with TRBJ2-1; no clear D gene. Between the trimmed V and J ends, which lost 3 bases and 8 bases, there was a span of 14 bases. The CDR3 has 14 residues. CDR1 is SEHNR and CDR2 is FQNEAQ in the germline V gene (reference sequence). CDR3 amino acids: CASSFGVSGDEQFF. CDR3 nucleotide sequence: TGTGCCAGCAGCTTTGGGGTCAGTGGCGATGAGCAGTTCTTC.

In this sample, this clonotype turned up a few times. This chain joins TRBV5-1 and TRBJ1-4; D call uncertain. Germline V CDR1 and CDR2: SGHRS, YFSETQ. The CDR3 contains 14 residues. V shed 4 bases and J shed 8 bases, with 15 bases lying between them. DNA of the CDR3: TGCGCCAGCAGCCCGGAGGGAGCTCCCGAAAAACTGTTTTTT. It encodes CASSPEGAPEKLFF. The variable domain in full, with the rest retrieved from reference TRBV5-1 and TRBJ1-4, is KAGVTQTPRYLIKTRGQQVTLSCSPISGHRSVSWYQQTPGQGLQFLFEYFSETQRNKGNFPGRFSGRQFSNSRSEMNVSTLELGDSALYLCASSPEGAPEKLFFGSGTQLSVL.

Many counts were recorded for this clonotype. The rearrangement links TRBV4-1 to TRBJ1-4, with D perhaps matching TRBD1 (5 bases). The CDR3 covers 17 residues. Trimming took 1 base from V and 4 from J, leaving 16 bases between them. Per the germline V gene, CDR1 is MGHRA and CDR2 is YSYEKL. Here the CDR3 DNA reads TGCGCCAGCAGCCAAGTGATCCCAGGGACCTATAATGAAAAACTGTTTTTT. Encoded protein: CASSQVIPGTYNEKLFF.

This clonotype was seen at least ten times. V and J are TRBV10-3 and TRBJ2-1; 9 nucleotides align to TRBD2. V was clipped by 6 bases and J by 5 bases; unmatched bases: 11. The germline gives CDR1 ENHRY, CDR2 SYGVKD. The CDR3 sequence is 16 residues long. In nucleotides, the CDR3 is TGTGCCATCAGATCTAGCGGGGAGGGTAGGGACAATGAGCAGTTCTTC. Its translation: CAIRSSGEGRDNEQFF.

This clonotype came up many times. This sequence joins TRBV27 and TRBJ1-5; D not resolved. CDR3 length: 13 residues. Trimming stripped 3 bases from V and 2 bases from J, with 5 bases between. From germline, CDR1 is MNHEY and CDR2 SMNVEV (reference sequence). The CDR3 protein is CASSFTRNQPQHF. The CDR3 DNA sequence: TGTGCCAGCAGTTTCACCCGCAATCAGCCCCAGCATTTT.

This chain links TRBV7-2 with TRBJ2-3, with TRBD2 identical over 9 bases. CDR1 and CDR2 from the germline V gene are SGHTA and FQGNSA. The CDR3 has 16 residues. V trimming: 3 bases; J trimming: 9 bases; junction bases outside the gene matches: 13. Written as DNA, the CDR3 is TGTGCCAGCAGCTTTAACCAAGCGGGGGGCCTGGGGACGCAGTATTTT. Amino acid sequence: CASSFNQAGGLGTQYF.

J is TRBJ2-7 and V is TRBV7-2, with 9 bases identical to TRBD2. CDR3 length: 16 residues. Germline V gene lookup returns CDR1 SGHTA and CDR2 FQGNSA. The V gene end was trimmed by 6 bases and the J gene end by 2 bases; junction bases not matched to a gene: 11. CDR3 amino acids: CASRDPFAGGPYEQYF. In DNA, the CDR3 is TGTGCCAGCAGGGACCCCTTTGCGGGGGGGCCCTACGAGCAGTACTTC.

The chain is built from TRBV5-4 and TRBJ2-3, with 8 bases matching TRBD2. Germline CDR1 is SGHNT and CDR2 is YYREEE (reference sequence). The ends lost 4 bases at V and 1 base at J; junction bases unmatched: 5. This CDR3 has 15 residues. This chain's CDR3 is CASSRALAGTDTQYF. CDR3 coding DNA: TGTGCCAGCAGCCGTGCACTAGCGGGCACAGATACGCAGTATTTT.

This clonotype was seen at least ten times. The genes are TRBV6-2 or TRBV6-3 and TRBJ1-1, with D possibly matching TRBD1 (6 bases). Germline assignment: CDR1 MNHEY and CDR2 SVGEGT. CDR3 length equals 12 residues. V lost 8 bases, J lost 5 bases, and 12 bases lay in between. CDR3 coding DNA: TGTGCCAGCTCACCAGGGGAAACTGAAGCTTTCTTT. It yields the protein CASSPGETEAFF.

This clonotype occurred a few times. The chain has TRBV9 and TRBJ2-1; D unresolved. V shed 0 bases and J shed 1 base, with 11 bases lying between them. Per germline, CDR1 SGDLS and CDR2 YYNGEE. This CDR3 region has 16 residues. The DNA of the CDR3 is TGTGCCAGCAGCGTAGAGGGCTTCAGGTCCTACAATGAGCAGTTCTTC. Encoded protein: CASSVEGFRSYNEQFF.

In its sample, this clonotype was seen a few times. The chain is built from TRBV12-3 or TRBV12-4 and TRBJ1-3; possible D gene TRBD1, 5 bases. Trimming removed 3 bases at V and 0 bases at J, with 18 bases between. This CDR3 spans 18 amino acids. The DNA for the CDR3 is TGTGCCAGCAGTTTTCTCCGGGGCCGCCTCGCCTCTGGAAACACCATATATTTT. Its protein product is CASSFLRGRLASGNTIYF.

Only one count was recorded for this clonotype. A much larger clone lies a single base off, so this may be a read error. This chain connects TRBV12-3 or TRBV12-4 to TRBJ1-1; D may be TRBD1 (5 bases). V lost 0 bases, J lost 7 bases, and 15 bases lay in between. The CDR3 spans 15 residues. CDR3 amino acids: CASSLALTEGIEAFF. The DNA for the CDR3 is TGTGCCAGCAGTTTAGCGCTGACAGAGGGCATTGAAGCTTTCTTT.

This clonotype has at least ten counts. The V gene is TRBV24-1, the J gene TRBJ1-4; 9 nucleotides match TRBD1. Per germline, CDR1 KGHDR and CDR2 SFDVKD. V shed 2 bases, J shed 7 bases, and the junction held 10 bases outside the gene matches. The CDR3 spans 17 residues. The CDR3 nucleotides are TGTGCCACCAGTGATTACCTGTCCCGGGACAGGGTTGAAAAACTGTTTTTT. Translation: CATSDYLSRDRVEKLFF.

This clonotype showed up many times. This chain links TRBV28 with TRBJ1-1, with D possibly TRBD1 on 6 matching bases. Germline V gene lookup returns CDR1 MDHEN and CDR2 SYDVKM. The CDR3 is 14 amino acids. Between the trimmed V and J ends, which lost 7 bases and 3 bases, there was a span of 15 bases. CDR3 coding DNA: TGTGCCAGCAAGGAATGGGACACCTACACTGAAGCTTTCTTT. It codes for CASKEWDTYTEAFF.

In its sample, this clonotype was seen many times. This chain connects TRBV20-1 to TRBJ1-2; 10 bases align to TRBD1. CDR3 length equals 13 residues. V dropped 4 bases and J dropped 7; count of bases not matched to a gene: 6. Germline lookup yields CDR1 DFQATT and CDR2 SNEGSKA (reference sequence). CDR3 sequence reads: CSATSGTGAGYTF. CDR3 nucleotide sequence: TGCAGTGCTACCAGCGGGACAGGGGCTGGCTACACCTTC.

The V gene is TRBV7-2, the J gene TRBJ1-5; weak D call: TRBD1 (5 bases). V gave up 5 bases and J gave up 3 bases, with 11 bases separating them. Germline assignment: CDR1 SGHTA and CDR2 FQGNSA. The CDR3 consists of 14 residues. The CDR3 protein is CASSATGPNQPQHF. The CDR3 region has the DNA TGTGCCAGCAGCGCCACGGGGCCCAATCAGCCCCAGCATTTT. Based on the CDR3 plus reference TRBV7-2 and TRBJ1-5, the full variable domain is GAGVSQSPSNKVTEKGKDVELRCDPISGHTALYWYRQSLGQGLEFLIYFQGNSAPDKSGLPSDRFSAERTGGSVSTLTIQRTQQEDSAVYLCASSATGPNQPQHFGDGTRLSIL.

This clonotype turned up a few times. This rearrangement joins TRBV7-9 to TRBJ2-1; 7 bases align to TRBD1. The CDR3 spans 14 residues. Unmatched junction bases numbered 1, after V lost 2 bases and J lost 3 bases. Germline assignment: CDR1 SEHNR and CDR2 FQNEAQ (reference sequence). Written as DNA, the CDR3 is TGTGCCAGCAGCTTACGACAGGGCTACAATGAGCAGTTCTTC. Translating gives CASSLRQGYNEQFF.

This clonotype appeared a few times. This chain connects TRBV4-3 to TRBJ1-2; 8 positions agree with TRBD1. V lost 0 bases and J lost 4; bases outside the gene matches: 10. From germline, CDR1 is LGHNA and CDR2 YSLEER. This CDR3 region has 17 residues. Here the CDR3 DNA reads TGCGCCAGCAGCCAAGATCCACAGGGGGGGGGTCTCTATGGCTACACCTTC. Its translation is CASSQDPQGGGLYGYTF.

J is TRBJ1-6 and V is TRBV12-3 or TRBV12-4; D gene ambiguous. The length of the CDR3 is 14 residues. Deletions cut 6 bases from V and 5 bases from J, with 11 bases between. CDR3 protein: CASRPDGDNSPLHF. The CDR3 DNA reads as TGTGCCAGCAGACCAGACGGAGATAATTCACCCCTCCACTTT.

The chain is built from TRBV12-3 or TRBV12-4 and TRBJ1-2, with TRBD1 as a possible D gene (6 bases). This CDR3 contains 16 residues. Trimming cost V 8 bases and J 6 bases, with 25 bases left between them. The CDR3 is CASQQGRQELGHGYTF. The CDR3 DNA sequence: TGTGCCAGCCAACAGGGAAGACAGGAGTTGGGCCATGGCTACACCTTC.

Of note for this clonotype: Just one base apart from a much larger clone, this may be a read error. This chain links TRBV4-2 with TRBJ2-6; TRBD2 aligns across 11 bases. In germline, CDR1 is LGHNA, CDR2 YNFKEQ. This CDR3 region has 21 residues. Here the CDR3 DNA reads TGTGCCAGCAGCCAAGTCCCCCTAGCGGGGGGCGTTATAGGTGGGGCCGACGTCCTGACTTTC. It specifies CASSQVPLAGGVIGGADVLTF.

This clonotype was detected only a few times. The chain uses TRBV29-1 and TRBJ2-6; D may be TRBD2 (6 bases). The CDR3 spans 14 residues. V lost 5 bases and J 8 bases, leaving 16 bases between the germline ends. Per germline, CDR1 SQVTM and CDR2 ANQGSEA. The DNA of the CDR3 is TGCAGCGTTTACCCCACCGGGACTCCCAACGTCCTGACTTTC. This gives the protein CSVYPTGTPNVLTF.

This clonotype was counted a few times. CDR3 sequence: CAISSTGGLQETQYF. CDR3 DNA: TGTGCCATCAGTTCGACAGGGGGCTTACAAGAGACCCAGTACTTC. The rearrangement links TRBV10-3 to TRBJ2-5, with TRBD1 matching over 10 bases. CDR1 ENHRY and CDR2 SYGVKD come from the germline V gene. CDR3 length equals 15 residues. J gave up 2 bases and V 5 bases, and 5 bases lay outside the gene matches.

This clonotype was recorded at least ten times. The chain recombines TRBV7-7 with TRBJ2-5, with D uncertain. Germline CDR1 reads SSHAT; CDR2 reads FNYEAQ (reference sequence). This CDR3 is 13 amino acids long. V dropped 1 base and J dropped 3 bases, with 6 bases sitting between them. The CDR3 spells CASSLGAEETQYF. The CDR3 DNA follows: TGTGCCAGCAGCTTAGGAGCCGAAGAGACCCAGTACTTC.